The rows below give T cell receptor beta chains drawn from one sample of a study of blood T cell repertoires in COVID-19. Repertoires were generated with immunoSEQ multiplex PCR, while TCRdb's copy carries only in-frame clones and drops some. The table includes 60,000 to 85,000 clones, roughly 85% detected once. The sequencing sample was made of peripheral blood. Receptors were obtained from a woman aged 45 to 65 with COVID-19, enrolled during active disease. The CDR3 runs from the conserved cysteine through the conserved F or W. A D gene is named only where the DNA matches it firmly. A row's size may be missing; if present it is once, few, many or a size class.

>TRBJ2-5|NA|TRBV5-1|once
TGCGCCAGCAGCTTGGCAGGGCCAAAGGGGGAGACCCAGTACTTC
CASSLAGPKGETQYF
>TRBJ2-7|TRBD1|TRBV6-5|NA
TGTGCCAGCGATCGCCCGGGCCAGGGGGCAGGAGAGCAGTACTTC
CASDRPGQGAGEQYF
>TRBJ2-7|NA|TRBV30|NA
TGTGCCTGGAGTGTTGGGCCCTCATCTGAGCAGTACTTC
CAWSVGPSSEQYF
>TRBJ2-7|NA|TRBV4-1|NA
TGCGCCAGCAGCCCCACGGTTGGGAGAGGGTCCTACGAGCAGTACTTC
CASSPTVGRGSYEQYF
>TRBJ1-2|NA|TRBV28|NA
TGTGCCAGCAGTTCGGGGGGAGTCTCTGGCTACACCTTC
CASSSGGVSGYTF
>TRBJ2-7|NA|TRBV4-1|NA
TGCGCCAGCAGCCAACTAGGGGGGGGCGCGTACTTC
CASSQLGGGAYF
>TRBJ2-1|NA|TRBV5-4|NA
TGTGCCAGCAGCCGAGGAGGGAGCTCCTACAATGAGCAGTTCTTC
CASSRGGSSYNEQFF
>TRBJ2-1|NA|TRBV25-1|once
TGTGCCAGCAGTGAATACAGGGCCTACTACAATGAGCAGTTCTTC
CASSEYRAYYNEQFF
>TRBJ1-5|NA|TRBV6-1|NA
TGTGCCAGCAGTGAAAGGGGAAATCAGCCCCAGCATTTT
CASSERGNQPQHF
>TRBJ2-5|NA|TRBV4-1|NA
TGCGCCAGCAGCCAAGGGGCGGGGTTGGCGCCATCCGAGACCCAGTACTTC
CASSQGAGLAPSETQYF
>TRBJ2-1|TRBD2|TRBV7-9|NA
TGTGCCAGCAGCTACAGGCTAGCGGGCCTGAGGGGGGACTACAATGAGCAGTTCTTC
CASSYRLAGLRGDYNEQFF
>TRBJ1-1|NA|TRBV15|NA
TGTGCCATCTCGTGTGTGGAGGGGAACACTGAAGCTTTCTTT
CAISCVEGNTEAFF
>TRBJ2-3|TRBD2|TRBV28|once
TGTGCCAGCAGTACTCTAGCGGGAGGAGGGTCTGATACGCAGTATTTT
CASSTLAGGGSDTQYF
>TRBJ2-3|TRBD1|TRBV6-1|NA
TGTGCCAGCAGTCTTACAGGGGGAACAGATACGCAGTATTTT
CASSLTGGTDTQYF
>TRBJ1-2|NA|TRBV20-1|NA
TGCAGTGCTAGCTATATCTATGGCTACACCTTC
CSASYIYGYTF
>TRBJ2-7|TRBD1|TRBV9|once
TGTGCCAGCAGCGTGGGTCAGGGGGCGCGGGTCGAGCAGTACTTC
CASSVGQGARVEQYF
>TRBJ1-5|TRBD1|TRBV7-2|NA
TGTGCCAGCAGCTTCGGGACAGGGGTCATTCAGCCCCAGCATTTT
CASSFGTGVIQPQHF
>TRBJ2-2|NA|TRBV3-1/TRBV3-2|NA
TGTGCCAGCAGCCAAGACCTCACTAGCAGGAACACCGGGGAGCTGTTTTTT
CASSQDLTSRNTGELFF
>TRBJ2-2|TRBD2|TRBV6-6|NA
TGTGCCAGCGGCAGTGGCGGGGGGCTAAGGACCGGGGAGCTGTTTTTT
CASGSGGGLRTGELFF
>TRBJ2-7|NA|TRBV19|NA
TGTGCCAGTAGTACAGGGGCAGCCGCCTGGGAGCAGTACTTC
CASSTGAAAWEQYF
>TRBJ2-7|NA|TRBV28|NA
TGTGCCAGCGGATTACTAAAGAACGAGCAGTACTTC
CASGLLKNEQYF
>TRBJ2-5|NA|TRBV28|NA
TGTGCCAGCAGTTTACTCGGGGGGCGCGGGGAGACCCAGTACTTC
CASSLLGGRGETQYF
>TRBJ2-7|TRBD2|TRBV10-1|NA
TGCGCCAGCAGTGAGGGGCGGGAGGTCTCCTACGAGCAGTACTTC
CASSEGREVSYEQYF
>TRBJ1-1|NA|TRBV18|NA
TGTGCCAGCTCACCGACAAACACTGAAGCTTTCTTT
CASSPTNTEAFF
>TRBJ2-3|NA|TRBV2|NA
TGTGCCAGCAGCCTAATGTGGGATACGCAGTATTTT
CASSLMWDTQYF
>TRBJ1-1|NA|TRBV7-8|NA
TGTGCCAGCAGCTTAAATCCCCGGTCGAGGACTGAAGCTTTCTTT
CASSLNPRSRTEAFF
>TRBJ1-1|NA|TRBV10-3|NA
TGTGCCATCAAGGACAGCTCGAACACTGAAGCTTTCTTT
CAIKDSSNTEAFF
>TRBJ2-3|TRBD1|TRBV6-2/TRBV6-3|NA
TGTGCCAGCAGTTACTCCCCGGACAGGGGGGTCACAGATACGCAGTATTTT
CASSYSPDRGVTDTQYF
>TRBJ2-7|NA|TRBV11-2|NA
TGTGCCAGCAGCTTGATAGCGGCGAACTACGAGCAGTACTTC
CASSLIAANYEQYF
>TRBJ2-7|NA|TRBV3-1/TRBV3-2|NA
TGTGCCAGCAGCCAAGGATACAACAGGGAGCAGTACTTC
CASSQGYNREQYF
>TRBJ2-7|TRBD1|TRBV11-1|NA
TGTGCCAGCAGCAAGGACAGGACCGTCTCCTACGAGCAGTACTTC
CASSKDRTVSYEQYF
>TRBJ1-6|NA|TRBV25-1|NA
TGTGCCAGCAGTGAATCCCCGAATTCACCCCTCCACTTT
CASSESPNSPLHF
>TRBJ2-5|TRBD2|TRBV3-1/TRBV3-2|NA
TGTGCCAGCAGCAGGGCGGGAGCGAAAGAGACCCAGTACTTC
CASSRAGAKETQYF
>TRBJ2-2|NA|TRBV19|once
TGTGCCAGTTCCCGGGTAAACACCGGGGAGCTGTTTTTT
CASSRVNTGELFF
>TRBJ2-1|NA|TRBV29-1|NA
TGCAGCGTTCTTGGGGGTGCAGGGGACCCCTACAATGAGCAGTTCTTC
CSVLGGAGDPYNEQFF
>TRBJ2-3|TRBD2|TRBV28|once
TGTGCCAGCAGTCCCCCCATCAGCGGGAGGCCCTCAGATACGCAGTATTTT
CASSPPISGRPSDTQYF
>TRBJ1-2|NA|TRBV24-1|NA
TGTGCCACCAGTGGCCAGGGTTGGAGCTACACCTTC
CATSGQGWSYTF
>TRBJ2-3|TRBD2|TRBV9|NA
TGTGCCAGCAGCGCTAGCGGGAGCACAGATACGCAGTATTTT
CASSASGSTDTQYF
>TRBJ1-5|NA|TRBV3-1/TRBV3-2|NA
TGTGCCAGCAGCCGGAGGAAAGGGACTGGGTGGCGGATAATATCAGATAGCAATCAGCCCCAGCATTTT
CASSRRKGTGWRIISDSNQPQHF
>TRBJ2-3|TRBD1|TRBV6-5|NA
TGTGCCAGCAGTTCCTCCGGGACAGGGGGTCCTCTAACGCAGTATTTT
CASSSSGTGGPLTQYF
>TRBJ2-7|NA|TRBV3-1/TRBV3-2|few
TGTGCCAGCAGCTCTAGCGTCGACTCCTACGAGCAGTACTTC
CASSSSVDSYEQYF